This record concerns one TCR beta chain sequence. Random hexamers were used to reverse transcribe roughly 0.45 to 1 ug of RNA. TCR beta CDR3 was amplified by immunoSEQ multiplex PCR. This amplification extended across 54 Vbeta and 13 Jbeta segments. TCRdb reprocessed the immunoSEQ multiplex PCR reads via MiXCR and lists one record per CDR3 protein. The data contain 330,000 or so distinct CDR3 sequences, 85% of them seen just once; the ten biggest clones take up 0.2% to 0.25%. This specimen belongs to a study of CD8 T cells in Susac syndrome. The CDR3 length is 15 residues. V shed 7 bases, J shed 4 bases, and the junction held 12 bases outside the gene matches. CDR1 and CDR2 (germline): SQVTM, ANQGSEA.

The sequence came from a human donor with multiple sclerosis. The sequenced sample was CD8+ T cells from PBMCs. The chain couples TRBV29-1 to TRBJ2-1, with 8 bases aligning to TRBD1. In DNA, the CDR3 is TGCAGCGCCGGACAGGGCATACTCCGATACAATGAGCAGTTCTTC. It is translated as CSAGQGILRYNEQFF.